The entry below gives a single TCR beta chain sequence along with its context. TCRdb used MiXCR to reprocess the PCR reads, holding one entry per CDR3 protein. This sample yields about 19,000 distinct CDR3 sequences, of which about 60% are seen a single time; 0.95% to 1.2% belongs to the top ten. The data originate from a study of vaccination and CD4 T cells after COVID-19. About the study: Participants got two doses of BNT162b2 or mRNA-1273 vaccine.

V was trimmed by 6 bases and J by 0 bases, leaving 13 bases between them. The germline V gene encodes CDR1 MRHNA and CDR2 SNTAGT. This CDR3 spans 15 amino acids. Sequencing used CD4+ T cells from blood, obtained after SARS-CoV-2 vaccination. The chain recombines TRBV6-4 with TRBJ2-3; D call uncertain. This receptor was obtained from a human donor who had recovered from COVID-19. The CDR3 DNA reads as TGTGCCAGCAGGTACAGCGAATTTAGCACAGATACGCAGTATTTT. It specifies CASRYSEFSTDTQYF.